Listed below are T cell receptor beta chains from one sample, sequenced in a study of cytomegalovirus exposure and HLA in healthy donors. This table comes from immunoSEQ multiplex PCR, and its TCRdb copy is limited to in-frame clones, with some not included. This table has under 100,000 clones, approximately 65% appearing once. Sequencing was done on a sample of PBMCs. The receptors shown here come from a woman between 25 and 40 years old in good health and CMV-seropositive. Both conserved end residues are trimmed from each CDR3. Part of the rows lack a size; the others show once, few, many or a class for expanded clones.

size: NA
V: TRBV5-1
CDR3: ASSFQGAGTGELF

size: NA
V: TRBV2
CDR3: ASSPLLGGEYNEQF

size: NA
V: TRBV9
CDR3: ASSAGLAETYEQY

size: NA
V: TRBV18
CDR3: ASSPLFASGGYNEQF

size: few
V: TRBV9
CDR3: ASSVAAGVGGETQY

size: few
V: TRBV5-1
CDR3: ASSLTGLNTEAF

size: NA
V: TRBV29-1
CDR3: SVGPGTGFPYEQY

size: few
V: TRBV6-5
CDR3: ASQGGRWIQPQH

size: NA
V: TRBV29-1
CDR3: SVGGGLTTEAF

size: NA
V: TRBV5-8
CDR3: ASSLGRLAGISYEQY

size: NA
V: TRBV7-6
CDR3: ASSFAGQGATYGYP

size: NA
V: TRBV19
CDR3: ASRWRGGDGTDTQY

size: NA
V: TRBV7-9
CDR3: ATGLMNTEAF

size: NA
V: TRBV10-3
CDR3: AISEGNRGKGYEQY

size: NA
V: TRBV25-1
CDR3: ASSARTDNSYEQY

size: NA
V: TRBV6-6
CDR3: ASSYRTGQGGYT

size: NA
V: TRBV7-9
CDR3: ASSSRGNQPQH

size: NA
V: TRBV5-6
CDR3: ASTGHTSYNEQF

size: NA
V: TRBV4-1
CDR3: ASSQDSRASGRTGELF

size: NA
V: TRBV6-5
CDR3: ASREPGTGYEQY

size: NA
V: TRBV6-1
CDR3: ASKQGRSYEQY

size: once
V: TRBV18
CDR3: ASSPPSSGYT

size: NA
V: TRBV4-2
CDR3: ASSPGTGWEKLF

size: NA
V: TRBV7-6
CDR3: ASSLARGRPIGEGYT

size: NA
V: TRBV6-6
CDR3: ASRKLGFSNQPQH

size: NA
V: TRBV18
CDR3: ASSPLERTGWGEQY

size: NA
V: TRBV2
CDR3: ASTTSAAADQPQH

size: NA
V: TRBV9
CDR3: ASSGRLRSGDNEQY

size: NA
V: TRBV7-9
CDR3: ASNSAGQETQY

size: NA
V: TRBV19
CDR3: ASSSDRGPYYGYT

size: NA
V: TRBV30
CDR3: AWSVFGAGVAF

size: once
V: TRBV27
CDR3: ASSLSPGVNQPQH

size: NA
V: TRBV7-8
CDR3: ASSAQGAREPQH

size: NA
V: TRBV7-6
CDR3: ASSPSQGANEQY

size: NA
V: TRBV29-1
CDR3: SVMSDTSYEQY

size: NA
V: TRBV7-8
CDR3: ASSLSIVGDYEQY

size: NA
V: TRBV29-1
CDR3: SVLAGTGTYSNQPQH

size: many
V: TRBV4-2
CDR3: ASSQDWGQANEKLF

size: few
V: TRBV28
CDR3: ASSQRGLAGVRELF

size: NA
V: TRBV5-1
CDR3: ASSEQGLAAGETQY

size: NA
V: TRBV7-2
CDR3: ASSLYRGSETQY

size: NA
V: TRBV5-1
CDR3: ASSLGAPGQGRGYT

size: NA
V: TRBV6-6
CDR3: ASSVAGGTYEQY

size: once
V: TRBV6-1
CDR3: ASSEGRGGGYGYT

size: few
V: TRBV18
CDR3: ASSPTSGGANEQF

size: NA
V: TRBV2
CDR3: ASSLSRVGGGETQY

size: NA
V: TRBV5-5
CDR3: ASSSTAFTTNSPLH

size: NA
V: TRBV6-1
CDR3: ASSGQGADTQY

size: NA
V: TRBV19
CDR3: ASSSGQGTSAEQF